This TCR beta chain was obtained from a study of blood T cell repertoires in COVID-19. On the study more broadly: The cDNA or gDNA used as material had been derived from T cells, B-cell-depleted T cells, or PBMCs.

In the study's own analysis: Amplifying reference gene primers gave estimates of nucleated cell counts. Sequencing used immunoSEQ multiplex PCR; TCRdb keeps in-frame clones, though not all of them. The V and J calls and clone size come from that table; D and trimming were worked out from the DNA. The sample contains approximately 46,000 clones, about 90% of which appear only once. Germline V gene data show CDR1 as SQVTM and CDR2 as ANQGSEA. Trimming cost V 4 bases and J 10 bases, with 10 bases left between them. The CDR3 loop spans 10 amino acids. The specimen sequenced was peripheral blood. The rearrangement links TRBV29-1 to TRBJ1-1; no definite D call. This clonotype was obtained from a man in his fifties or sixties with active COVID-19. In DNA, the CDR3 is TGCAGCGTTGGCGATTCTAGAGCTTTCTTT. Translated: CSVGDSRAFF. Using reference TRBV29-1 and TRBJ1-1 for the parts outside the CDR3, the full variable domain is SAVISQKPSRDICQRGTSLTIQCQVDSQVTMMFWYRQQPGQSLTLIATANQGSEATYESGFVIDKFPISRPNLTFSTLTVSNMSPEDSSIYLCSVGDSRAFFGQGTRLTVV.